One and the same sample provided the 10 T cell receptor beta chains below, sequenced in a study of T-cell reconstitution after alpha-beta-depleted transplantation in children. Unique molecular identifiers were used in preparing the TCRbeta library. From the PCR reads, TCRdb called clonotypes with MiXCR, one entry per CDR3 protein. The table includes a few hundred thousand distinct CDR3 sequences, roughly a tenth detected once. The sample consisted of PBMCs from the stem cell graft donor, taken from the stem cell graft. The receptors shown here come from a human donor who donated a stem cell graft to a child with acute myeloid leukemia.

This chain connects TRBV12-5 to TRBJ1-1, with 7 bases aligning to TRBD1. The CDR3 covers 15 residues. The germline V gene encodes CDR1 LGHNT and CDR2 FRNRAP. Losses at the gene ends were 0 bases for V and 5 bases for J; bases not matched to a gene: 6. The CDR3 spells CASGLVTGVRTEAFF. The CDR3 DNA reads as TGTGCTAGTGGTTTGGTAACAGGGGTAAGGACTGAAGCTTTCTTT.

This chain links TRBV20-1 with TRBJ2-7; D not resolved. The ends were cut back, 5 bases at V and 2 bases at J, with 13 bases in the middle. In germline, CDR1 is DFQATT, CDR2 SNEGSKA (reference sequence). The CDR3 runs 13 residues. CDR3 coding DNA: TGCAGTGCTCCGGTCCAGGCCACCTACGAGCAGTACTTC. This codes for CSAPVQATYEQYF.

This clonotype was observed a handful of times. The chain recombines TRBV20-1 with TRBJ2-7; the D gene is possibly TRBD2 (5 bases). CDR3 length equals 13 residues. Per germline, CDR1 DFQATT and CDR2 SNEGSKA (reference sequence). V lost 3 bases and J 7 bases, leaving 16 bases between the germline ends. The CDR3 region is CSASLSNPGEQYF. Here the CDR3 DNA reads TGCAGTGCTAGTTTGTCTAACCCGGGGGAGCAGTACTTC.

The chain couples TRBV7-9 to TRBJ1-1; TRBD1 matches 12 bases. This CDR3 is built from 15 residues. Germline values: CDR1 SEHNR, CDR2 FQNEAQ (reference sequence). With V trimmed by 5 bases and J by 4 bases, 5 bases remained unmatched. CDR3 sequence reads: CASSVRDRGPTEAFF. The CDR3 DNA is TGTGCCAGCAGCGTCCGGGACAGGGGGCCCACTGAAGCTTTCTTT.

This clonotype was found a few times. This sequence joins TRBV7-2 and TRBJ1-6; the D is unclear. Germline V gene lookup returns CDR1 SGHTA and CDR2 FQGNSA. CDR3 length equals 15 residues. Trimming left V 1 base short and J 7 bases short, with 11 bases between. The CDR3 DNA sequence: TGTGCCAGCAGCTTAGGCTCCTTGAGGAATTCACCCCTCCACTTT. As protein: CASSLGSLRNSPLHF.

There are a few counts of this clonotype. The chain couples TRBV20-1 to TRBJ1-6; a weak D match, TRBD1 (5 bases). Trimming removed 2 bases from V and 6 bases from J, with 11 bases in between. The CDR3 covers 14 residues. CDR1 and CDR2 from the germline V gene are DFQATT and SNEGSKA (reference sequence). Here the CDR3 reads CSARRGNLNSPLHF. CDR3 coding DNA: TGCAGTGCTAGACGGGGGAATCTTAATTCACCCCTCCACTTT.

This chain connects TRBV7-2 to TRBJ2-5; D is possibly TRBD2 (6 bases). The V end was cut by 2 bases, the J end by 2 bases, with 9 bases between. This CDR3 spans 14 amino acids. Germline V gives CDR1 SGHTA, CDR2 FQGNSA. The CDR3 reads CASSLWGDQETQYF. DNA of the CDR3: TGTGCCAGCAGCTTATGGGGGGATCAAGAGACCCAGTACTTC.

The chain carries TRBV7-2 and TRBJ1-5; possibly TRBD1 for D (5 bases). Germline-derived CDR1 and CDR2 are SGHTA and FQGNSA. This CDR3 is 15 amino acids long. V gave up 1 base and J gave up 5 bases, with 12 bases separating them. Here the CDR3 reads CASSLDPNRYQPQHF. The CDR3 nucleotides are TGTGCCAGCAGCTTAGATCCGAACAGGTATCAGCCCCAGCATTTT.

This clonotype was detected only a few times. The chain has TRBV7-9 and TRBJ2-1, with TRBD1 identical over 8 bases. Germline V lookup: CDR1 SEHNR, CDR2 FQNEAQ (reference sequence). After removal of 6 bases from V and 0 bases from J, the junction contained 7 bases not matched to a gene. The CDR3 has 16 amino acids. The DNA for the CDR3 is TGTGCCAGCAGAAGGACAGGGCCTAACTCCTACAATGAGCAGTTCTTC. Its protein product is CASRRTGPNSYNEQFF.

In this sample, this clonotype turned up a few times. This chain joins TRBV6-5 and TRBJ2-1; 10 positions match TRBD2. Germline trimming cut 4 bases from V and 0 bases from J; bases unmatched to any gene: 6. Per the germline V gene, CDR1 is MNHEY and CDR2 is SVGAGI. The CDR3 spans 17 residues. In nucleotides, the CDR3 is TGTGCCAGCAGTTCTCAGAGCGGGAGGGGCTCCTACAATGAGCAGTTCTTC. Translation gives CASSSQSGRGSYNEQFF.